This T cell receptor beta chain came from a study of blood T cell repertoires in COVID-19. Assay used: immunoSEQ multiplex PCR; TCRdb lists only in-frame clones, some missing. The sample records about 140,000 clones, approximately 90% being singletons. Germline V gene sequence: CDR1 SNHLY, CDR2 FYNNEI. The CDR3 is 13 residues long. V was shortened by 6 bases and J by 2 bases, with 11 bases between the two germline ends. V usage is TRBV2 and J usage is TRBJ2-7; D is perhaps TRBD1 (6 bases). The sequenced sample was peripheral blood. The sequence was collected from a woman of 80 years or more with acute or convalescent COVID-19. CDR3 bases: TGTGCCAGCAGCGTATCAGGGGCCTACGAGCAGTACTTC. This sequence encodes CASSVSGAYEQYF.